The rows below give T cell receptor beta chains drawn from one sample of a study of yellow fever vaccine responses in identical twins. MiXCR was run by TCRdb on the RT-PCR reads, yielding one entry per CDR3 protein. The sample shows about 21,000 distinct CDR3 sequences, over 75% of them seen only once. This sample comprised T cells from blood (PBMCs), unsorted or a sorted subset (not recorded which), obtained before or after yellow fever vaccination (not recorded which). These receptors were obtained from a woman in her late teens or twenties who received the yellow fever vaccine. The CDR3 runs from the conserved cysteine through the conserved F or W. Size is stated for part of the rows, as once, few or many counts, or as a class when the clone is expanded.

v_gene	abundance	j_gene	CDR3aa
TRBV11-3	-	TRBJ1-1	CASSLSQQLNTEAFF
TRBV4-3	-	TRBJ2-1	CASSQTAGGGPYNEQFF
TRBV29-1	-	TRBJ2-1	CSVEGVNGGPQFF
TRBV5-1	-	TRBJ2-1	CASSFLTLYNEQFF
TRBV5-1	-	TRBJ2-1	CASSAGPDEYNEQFF
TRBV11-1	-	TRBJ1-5	CASSSTGNQPQHF
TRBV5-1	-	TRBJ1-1	CASSLEGRRHTEAFF
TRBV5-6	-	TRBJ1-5	CASSWGEQQPQHF
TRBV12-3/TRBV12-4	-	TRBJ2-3	CASSPGPYTDTQYF
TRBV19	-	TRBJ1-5	CASSIGRGGNQPQHF
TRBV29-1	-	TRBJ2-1	CSVDSPGSYNEQFF
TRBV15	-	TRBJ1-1	CATMGKTPPGEAFF
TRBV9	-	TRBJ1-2	CASSVATRGQNYGYTF
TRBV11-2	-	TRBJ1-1	CASTPRLTEAFF
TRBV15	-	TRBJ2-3	CATSQDRGTQYF
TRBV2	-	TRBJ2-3	CATSRLAGTDTQYF
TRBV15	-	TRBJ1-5	CATSRDYVGNQPQHF
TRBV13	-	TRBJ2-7	CASSLGQGDYEQYF
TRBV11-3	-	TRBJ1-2	CASSYRINYGYTF
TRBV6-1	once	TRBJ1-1	CASSPERTENTEAFF
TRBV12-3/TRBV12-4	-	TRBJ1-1	CASSLVKTGWKNTEAFF
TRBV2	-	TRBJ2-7	CASSERPPGSEQYF
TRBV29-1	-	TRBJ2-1	CSVALTRRYNEQFF
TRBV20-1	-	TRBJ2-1	CSGGSYNEQFF
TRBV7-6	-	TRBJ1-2	CASSLSLTYGYTF
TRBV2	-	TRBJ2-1	CASSAPYNEQFF
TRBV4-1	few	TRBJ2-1	CASSQEQARGIYEQFF
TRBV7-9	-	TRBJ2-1	CASSLSSNEQFF
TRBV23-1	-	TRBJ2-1	CASSFSSGSYNEQFF
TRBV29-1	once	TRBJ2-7	CSVEAGSYEQYF
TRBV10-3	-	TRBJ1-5	CAISEFGGGGDQPQHF
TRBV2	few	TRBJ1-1	CASSITVGGGTEAFF
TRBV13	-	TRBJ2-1	CASRGTREQFF
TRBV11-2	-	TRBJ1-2	CASSSNRAYGYTF
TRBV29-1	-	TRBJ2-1	CSVEWTSGGNEQFF
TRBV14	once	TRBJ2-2	CASSPIWSWDGELFF
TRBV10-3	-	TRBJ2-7	CAISEGTPSSYEQYF
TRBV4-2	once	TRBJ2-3	CASSQDGASPTDTQYF
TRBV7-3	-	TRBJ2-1	CASSTTGGNEQFF
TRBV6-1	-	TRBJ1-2	CASSQGQGAHGYTF
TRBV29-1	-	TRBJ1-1	CSTPGQGWTEAFF
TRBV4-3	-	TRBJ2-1	CASSQSPPGLTYNEQFF
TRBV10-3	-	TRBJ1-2	CAITTTGQIGYTF
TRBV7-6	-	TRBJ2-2	CASSSTAGAGELFF
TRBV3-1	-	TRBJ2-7	CASSQQGYSYEQYF
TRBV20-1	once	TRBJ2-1	CSGPGPPYNEQFF
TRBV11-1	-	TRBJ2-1	CASSLVGDSGRSAREQFF
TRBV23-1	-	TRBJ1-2	CASSAYGYTF